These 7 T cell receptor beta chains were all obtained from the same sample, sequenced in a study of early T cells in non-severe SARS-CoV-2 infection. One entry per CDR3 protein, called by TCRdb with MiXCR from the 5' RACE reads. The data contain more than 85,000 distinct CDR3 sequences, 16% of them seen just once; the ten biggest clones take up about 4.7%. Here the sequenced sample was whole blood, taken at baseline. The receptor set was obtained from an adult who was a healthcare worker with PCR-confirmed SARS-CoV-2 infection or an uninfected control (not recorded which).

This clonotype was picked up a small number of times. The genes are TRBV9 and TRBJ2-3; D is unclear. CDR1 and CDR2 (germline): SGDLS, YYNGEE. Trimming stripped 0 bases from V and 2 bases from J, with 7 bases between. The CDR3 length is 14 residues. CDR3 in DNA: TGTGCCAGCAGCGTAGGGGATCTCACAGATACGCAGTATTTT. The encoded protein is CASSVGDLTDTQYF.

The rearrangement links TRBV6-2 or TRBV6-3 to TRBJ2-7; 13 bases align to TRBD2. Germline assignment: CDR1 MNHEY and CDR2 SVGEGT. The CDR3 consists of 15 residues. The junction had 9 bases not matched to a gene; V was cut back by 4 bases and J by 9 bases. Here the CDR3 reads CASSSLGLAGIGQYF. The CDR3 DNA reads TGTGCCAGCAGTTCACTGGGACTAGCGGGAATCGGGCAGTACTTC.

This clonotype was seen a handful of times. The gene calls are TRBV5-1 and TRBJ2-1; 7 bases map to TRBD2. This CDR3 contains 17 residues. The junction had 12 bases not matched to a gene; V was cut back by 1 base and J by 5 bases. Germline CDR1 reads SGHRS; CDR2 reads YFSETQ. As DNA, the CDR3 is TGCGCCAGCAGCTTGAACTCCCAAGCGGGACCTCACAATGAGCAGTTCTTC. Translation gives CASSLNSQAGPHNEQFF.

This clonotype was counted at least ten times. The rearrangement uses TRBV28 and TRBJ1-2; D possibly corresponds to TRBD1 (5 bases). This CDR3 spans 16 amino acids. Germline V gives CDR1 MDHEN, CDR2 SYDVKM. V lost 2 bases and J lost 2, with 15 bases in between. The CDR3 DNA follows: TGTGCCAGCAGTTTAAACGAGGGGCGGTCGAACTATGGCTACACCTTC. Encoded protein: CASSLNEGRSNYGYTF.

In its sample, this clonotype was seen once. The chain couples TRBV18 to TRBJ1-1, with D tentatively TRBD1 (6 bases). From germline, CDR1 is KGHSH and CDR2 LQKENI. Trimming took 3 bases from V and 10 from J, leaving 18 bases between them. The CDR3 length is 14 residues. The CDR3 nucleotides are TGTGCCAGCTCACCCAACAGGGAACGCGGGGTAGCTTTCTTT. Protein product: CASSPNRERGVAFF.

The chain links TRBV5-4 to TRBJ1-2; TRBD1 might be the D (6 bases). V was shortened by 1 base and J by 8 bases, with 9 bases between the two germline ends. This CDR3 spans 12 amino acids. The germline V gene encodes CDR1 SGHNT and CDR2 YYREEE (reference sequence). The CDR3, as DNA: TGTGCCAGCAGCTTGATACAGGGCGGCTACACCTTC. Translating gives CASSLIQGGYTF. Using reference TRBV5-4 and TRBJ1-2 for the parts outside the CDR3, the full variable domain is ETGVTQSPTHLIKTRGQQVTLRCSSQSGHNTVSWYQQALGQGPQFIFQYYREEENGRGNFPPRFSGLQFPNYSSELNVNALELDDSALYLCASSLIQGGYTFGSGTRLTVV.

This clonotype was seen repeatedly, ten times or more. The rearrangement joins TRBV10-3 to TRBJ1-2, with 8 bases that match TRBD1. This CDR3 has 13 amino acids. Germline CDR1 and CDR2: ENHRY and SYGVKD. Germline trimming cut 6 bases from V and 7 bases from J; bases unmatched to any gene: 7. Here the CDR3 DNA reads TGTGCCATCAGCCCCGGACAGGGAGGTGGCTACACCTTC. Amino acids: CAISPGQGGGYTF.